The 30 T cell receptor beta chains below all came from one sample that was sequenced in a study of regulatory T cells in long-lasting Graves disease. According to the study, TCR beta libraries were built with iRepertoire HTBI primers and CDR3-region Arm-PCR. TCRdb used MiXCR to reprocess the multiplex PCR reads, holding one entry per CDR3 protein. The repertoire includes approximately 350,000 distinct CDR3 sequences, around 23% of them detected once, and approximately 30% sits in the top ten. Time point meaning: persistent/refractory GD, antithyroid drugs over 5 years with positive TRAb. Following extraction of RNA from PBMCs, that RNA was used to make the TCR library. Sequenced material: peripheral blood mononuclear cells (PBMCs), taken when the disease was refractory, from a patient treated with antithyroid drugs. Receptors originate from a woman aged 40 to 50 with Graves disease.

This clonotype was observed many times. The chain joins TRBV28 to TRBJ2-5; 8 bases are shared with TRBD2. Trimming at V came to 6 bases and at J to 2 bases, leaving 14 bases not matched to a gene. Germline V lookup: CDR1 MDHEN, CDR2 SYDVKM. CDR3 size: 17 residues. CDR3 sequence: CASRPLTAGGGQETQYF. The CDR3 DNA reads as TGTGCCAGCAGGCCGCTCACCGCGGGGGGAGGGCAAGAGACCCAGTACTTC.

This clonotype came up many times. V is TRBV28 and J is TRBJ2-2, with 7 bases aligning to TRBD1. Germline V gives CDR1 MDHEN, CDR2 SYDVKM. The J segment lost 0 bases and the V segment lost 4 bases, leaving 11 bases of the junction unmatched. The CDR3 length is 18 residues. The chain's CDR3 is CASSSLGDSFANTGELFF. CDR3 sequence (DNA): TGTGCCAGCAGTTCCTTGGGGGACAGTTTTGCGAACACCGGGGAGCTGTTTTTT.

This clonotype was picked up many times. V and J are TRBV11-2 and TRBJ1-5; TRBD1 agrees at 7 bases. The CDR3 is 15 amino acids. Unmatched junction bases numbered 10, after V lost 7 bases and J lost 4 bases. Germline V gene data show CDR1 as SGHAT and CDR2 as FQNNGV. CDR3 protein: CASTQGGAENQPQHF. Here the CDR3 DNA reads TGTGCCAGCACACAAGGGGGCGCCGAAAATCAGCCCCAGCATTTT.

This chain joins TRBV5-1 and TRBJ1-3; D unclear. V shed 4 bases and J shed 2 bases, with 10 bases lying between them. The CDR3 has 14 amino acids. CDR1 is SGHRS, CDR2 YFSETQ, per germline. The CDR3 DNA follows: TGCGCCAGCAGCCCGCCCGAGGCTGGAAACACCATATATTTT. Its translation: CASSPPEAGNTIYF.

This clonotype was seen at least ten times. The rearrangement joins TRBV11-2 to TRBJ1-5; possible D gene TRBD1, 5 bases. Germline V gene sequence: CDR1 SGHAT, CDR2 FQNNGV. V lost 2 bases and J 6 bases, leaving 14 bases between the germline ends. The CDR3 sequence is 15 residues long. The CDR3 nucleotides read TGTGCCAGCAGCTTATCAGGGCTCATGGGTCAGCCCCAGCATTTT. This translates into CASSLSGLMGQPQHF.

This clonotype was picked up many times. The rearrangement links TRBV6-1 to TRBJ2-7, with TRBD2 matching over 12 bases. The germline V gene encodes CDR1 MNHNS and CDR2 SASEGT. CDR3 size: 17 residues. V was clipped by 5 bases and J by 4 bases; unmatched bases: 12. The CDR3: CASSRTGLAGPIYEQYF. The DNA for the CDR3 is TGTGCCAGCAGTCGGACCGGACTAGCGGGACCTATTTACGAGCAGTACTTC.

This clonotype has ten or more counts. This CDR3 is CASSEREGEGTEAFF. CDR3 nucleotide sequence: TGTGCCAGCAGTGAACGGGAAGGGGAGGGCACTGAAGCTTTCTTT. The V and J genes are TRBV6-1 and TRBJ1-1; D is perhaps TRBD1 (5 bases). V lost 2 bases to trimming and J lost 4 bases, with 14 bases between them. CDR3 length: 15 residues. CDR1 and CDR2 from the germline V gene are MNHNS and SASEGT.

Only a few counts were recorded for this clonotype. The CDR3 region is CASSSGTGHTEAFF. Here the CDR3 DNA reads TGTGCCAGTAGTAGCGGGACAGGGCACACTGAAGCTTTCTTT. This chain connects TRBV19 to TRBJ1-1; 9 bases agree with TRBD1. Germline V lookup: CDR1 LNHDA, CDR2 SQIVND (reference sequence). Unmatched junction bases numbered 3, after V lost 4 bases and J lost 3 bases. The CDR3 is 14 residues long.

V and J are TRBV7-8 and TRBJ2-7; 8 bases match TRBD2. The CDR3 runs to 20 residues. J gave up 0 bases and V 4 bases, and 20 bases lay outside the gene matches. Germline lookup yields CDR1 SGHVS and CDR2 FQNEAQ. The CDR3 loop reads CASSSFGRSGTPLSSYEQYF. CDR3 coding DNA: TGTGCCAGCAGCTCCTTCGGGCGTAGCGGGACGCCTTTGAGCTCCTACGAGCAGTACTTC.

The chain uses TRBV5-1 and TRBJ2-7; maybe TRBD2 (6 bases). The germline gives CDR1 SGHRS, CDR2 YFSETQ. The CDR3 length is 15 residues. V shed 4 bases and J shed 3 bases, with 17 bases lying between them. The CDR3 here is CASSGVRGLVYEQYF. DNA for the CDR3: TGCGCCAGCAGCGGGGTGCGGGGCTTAGTCTACGAGCAGTACTTC.

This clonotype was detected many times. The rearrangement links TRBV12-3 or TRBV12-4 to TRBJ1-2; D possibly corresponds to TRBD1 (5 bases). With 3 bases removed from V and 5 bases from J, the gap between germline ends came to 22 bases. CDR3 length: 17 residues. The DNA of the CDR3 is TGTGCCAGCAGTTTTTCGGCAGGGTCTTGGTTTGGGTATGGCTACACCTTC. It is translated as CASSFSAGSWFGYGYTF.

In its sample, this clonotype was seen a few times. The CDR3 bases are TGTGCCAGCAGCCTGACTAGCGGGAGGCCCGGGGAGCTGTTTTTT. Residues: CASSLTSGRPGELFF. This chain uses TRBV7-3 with TRBJ2-2, with TRBD2 matching 13 bases. The CDR3 totals 15 residues. With V trimmed by 5 bases and J by 6 bases, 3 bases remained unmatched. Germline CDR1 reads SGHTA; CDR2 reads FQGTGA.

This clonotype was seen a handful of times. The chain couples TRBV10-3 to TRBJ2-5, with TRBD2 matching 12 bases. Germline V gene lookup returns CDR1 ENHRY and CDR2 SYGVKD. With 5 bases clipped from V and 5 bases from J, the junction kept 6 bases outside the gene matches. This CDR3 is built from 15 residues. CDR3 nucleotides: TGTGCCATCAGTCTAGCGGGAGGGCCCGGGGAGACCCAGTACTTC. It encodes CAISLAGGPGETQYF.

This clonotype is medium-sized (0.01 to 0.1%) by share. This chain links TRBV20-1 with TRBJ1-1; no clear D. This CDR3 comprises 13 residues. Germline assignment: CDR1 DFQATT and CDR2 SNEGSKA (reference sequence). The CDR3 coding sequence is TGCAGCGTTGAAGTCTGGGTGAACACTGAAGCTTTCTTT. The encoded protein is CSVEVWVNTEAFF.

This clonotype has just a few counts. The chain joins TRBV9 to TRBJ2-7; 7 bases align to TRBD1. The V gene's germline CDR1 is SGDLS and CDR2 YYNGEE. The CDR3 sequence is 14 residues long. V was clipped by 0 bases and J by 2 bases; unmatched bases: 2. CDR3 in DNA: TGTGCCAGCAGCGTAGGGGACAGCACCTACGAGCAGTACTTC. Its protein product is CASSVGDSTYEQYF. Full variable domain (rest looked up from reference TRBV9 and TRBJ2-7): DSGVTQTPKHLITATGQRVTLRCSPRSGDLSVYWYQQSLDQGLQFLIQYYNGEERAKGNILERFSAQQFPDLHSELNLSSLELGDSALYFCASSVGDSTYEQYFGPGTRLTVT.

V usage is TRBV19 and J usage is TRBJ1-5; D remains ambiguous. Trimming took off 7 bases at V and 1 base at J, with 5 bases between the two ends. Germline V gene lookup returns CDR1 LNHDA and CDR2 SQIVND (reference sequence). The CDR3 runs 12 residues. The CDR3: CASTESNQPQHF. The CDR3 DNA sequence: TGTGCCAGTACGGAGAGCAATCAGCCCCAGCATTTT.

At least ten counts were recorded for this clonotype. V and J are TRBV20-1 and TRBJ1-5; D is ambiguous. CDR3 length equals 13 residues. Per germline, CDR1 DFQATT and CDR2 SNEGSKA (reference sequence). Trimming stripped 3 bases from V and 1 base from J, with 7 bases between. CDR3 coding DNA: TGCAGTGCTAGGGGTGGCAGCAATCAGCCCCAGCATTTT. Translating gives CSARGGSNQPQHF.

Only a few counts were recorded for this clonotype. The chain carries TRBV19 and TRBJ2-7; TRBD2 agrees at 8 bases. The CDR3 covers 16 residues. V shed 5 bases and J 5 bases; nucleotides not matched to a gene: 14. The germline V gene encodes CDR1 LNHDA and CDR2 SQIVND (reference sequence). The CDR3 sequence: CASSPGLGTVWDEQYF. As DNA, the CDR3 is TGTGCCAGTAGTCCGGGACTAGGGACCGTTTGGGACGAGCAGTACTTC.

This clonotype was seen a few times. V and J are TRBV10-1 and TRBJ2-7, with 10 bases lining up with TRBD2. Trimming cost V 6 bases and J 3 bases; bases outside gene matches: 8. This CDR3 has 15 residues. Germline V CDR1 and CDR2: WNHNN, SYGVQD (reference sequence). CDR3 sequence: CASSSGLASIYEQYF. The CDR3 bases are TGCGCCAGCAGCTCGGGACTAGCGAGTATCTACGAGCAGTACTTC.

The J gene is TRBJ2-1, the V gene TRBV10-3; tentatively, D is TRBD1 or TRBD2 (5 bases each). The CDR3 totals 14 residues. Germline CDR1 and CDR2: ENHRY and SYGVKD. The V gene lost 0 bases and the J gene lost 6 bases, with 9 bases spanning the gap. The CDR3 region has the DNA TGTGCCATCAGTGAGTCGGGGGACCTCAATGAGCAGTTCTTC. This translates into CAISESGDLNEQFF.

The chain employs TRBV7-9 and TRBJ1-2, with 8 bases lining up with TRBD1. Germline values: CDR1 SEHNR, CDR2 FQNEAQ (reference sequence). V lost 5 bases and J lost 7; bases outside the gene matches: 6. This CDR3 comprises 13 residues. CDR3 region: CASSQSGQVGYTF. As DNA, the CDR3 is TGTGCCAGCAGCCAATCGGGACAGGTTGGCTACACCTTC.

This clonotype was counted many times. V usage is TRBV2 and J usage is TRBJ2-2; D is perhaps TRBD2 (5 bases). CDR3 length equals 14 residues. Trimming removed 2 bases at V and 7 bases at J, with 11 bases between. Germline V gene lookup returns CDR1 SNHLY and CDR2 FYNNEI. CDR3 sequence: CASSENLAVGELFF. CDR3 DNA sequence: TGTGCCAGCAGTGAAAATCTAGCCGTCGGGGAGCTGTTTTTT.

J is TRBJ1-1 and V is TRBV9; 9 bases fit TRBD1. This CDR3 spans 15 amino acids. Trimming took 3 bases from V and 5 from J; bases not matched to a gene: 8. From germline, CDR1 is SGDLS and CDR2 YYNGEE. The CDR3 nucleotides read TGTGCCAGCAGCGCAACCGGGACAGGGTGGACTGAAGCTTTCTTT. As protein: CASSATGTGWTEAFF.

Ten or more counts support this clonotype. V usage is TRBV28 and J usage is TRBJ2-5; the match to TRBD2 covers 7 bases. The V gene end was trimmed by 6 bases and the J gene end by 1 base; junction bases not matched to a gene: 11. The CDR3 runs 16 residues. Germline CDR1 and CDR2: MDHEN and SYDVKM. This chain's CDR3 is CASSNWGGRIQETQYF. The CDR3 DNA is TGTGCCAGCAGCAACTGGGGGGGGAGGATCCAAGAGACCCAGTACTTC.

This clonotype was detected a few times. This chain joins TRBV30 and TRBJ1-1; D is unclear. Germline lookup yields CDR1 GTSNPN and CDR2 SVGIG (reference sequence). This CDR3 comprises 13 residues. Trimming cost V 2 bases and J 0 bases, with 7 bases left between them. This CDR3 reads CAWSLAMNTEAFF. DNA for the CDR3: TGTGCCTGGAGTCTGGCAATGAACACTGAAGCTTTCTTT.

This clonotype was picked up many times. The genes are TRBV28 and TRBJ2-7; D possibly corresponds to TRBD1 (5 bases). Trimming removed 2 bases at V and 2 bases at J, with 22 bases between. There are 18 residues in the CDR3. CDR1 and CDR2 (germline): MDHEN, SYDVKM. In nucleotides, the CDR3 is TGTGCCAGCAGTTTAATATTGAACAGGCTAAAACTTACCTACGAGCAGTACTTC. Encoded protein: CASSLILNRLKLTYEQYF.

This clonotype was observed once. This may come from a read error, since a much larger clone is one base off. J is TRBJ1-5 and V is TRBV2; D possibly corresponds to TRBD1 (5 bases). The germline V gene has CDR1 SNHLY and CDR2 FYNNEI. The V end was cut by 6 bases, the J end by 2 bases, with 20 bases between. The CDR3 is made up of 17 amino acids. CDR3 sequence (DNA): TGTGCCAGCAGGGGGACGGTTGGTGTTATAGGCAATCAGCCCCAGCATTTT. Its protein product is CASRGTVGVIGNQPQHF. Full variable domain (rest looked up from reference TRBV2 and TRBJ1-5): EPEVTQTPSHQVTQMGQEVILRCVPISNHLYFYWYRQILGQKVEFLVSFYNNEISEKSEIFDDQFSVERPDGSNFTLKIRSTKLEDSAMYFCASRGTVGVIGNQPQHFGDGTRLSIL.

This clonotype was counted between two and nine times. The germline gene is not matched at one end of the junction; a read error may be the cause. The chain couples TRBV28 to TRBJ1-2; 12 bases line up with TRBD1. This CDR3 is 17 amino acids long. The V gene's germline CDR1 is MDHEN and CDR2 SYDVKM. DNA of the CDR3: TGCGCCAGCAGCCATCCGGGACAGGGGGCGCCTATCTATGGCTACACCTTC. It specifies CASSHPGQGAPIYGYTF.

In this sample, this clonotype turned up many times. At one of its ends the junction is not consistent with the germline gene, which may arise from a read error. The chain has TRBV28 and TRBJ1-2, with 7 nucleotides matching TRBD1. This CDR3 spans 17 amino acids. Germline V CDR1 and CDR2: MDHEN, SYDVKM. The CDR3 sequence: CVSSLCAGTEAFCGYTF. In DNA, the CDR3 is TGTGTCAGCAGTTTATGCGCAGGGACAGAGGCTTTCTGTGGCTACACCTTC.

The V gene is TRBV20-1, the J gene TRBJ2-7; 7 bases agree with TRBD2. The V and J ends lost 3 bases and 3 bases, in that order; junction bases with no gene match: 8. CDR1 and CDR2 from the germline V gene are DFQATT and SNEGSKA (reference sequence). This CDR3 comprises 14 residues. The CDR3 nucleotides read TGCAGTGCTAGTTGGGCGGGAGTGGGCTACGAGCAGTACTTC. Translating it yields CSASWAGVGYEQYF.